One sample yielded the 16 T cell receptor beta chains listed below, sequenced in a study of T-cell memory formation after mild COVID-19. TCRdb processed the 5' RACE reads anew with MiXCR; each CDR3 protein has one entry. The repertoire holds nearly 250,000 distinct CDR3 sequences, with 15% as singletons. Sequencing was carried out using PBMCs or a T cell subset sorted from them (not recorded which). These receptor sequences come from an adult woman who had mild COVID-19 (a few samples of this study predate the infection). Cell type and time point are not known.

This clonotype was seen repeatedly, ten times or more. The chain is built from TRBV12-3 or TRBV12-4 and TRBJ2-5; D possibly matches TRBD1 or TRBD2 (5 bases each). The CDR3 contains 12 residues. Trimming took off 3 bases at V and 9 bases at J, with 11 bases between the two ends. The CDR3: CASSFIGGAQYF. DNA of the CDR3: TGTGCCAGCAGTTTTATTGGGGGAGCCCAGTACTTC.

This clonotype was detected a few times. This chain connects TRBV11-2 to TRBJ2-7, with TRBD2 identical over 9 bases. In germline, CDR1 is SGHAT, CDR2 FQNNGV. The V segment lost 5 bases and the J segment 0 bases; nucleotides outside the gene matches: 14. This CDR3 is built from 18 residues. The CDR3 loop reads CASSPRGASGAGSYEQYF. As DNA, the CDR3 is TGTGCCAGCAGCCCCCGAGGAGCTAGCGGGGCCGGCTCCTACGAGCAGTACTTC.

This clonotype appeared a few times. The V gene is TRBV2, the J gene TRBJ2-2; 11 nucleotides agree with TRBD1. The J segment lost 2 bases and the V segment lost 6 bases, leaving 2 bases of the junction unmatched. The CDR3 consists of 15 residues. CDR1 is SNHLY and CDR2 is FYNNEI in the germline V gene. CDR3 coding DNA: TGTGCCAGCAGGGGACAGGGGGTCAACACCGGGGAGCTGTTTTTT. This translates into CASRGQGVNTGELFF.

This clonotype came up a few times. The V gene is TRBV2, the J gene TRBJ2-1, with 9 nucleotides matching TRBD2. The germline V gene encodes CDR1 SNHLY and CDR2 FYNNEI. The V and J ends lost 8 bases and 7 bases, in that order; junction bases with no gene match: 6. The CDR3 contains 13 residues. The DNA for the CDR3 is TGTGCCAGCGTAGCGGGAGTCGGTAATGAGCAGTTCTTC. It codes for CASVAGVGNEQFF.

The J gene is TRBJ2-3, the V gene TRBV5-4; unclear D gene. This CDR3 comprises 15 residues. Trimming removed 0 bases from V and 0 bases from J, with 8 bases in between. CDR1 is SGHNT and CDR2 is YYREEE in the germline V gene (reference sequence). In nucleotides, the CDR3 is TGTGCCAGCAGCTTGGCCGGCTATAGCACAGATACGCAGTATTTT. It encodes CASSLAGYSTDTQYF.

This chain connects TRBV7-9 to TRBJ1-3; 7 bases align to TRBD1. Trimming cost V 11 bases and J 3 bases; bases outside gene matches: 7. Germline V CDR1 and CDR2: SEHNR, FQNEAQ (reference sequence). The CDR3 is made up of 13 amino acids. The CDR3 protein is CAVDRDDGNTIYF. In DNA form, the CDR3 reads TGTGCCGTCGACAGGGATGATGGAAACACCATATATTTT. Full variable domain (missing parts from reference TRBV7-9 and TRBJ1-3): DTGVSQNPRHKITKRGQNVTFRCDPISEHNRLYWYRQTLGQGPEFLTYFQNEAQLEKSRLLSDRFSAERPKGSFSTLEIQRTEQGDSAMYLCAVDRDDGNTIYFGEGSWLTVV.

This clonotype came up a few times. This chain connects TRBV6-5 to TRBJ2-7, with 8 positions matching TRBD1. Losses at the gene ends were 6 bases for V and 4 bases for J; bases not matched to a gene: 11. The CDR3 length is 15 residues. Germline loops: CDR1 MNHEY, CDR2 SVGAGI. The chain's CDR3 is CASSTYGQGLYEQYF. The CDR3 DNA follows: TGTGCCAGCAGCACCTACGGACAGGGACTTTACGAGCAGTACTTC.

This chain joins TRBV24-1 and TRBJ2-2, with D maybe TRBD1 (6 bases). This CDR3 region has 16 residues. Germline lookup yields CDR1 KGHDR and CDR2 SFDVKD. The V and J ends lost 0 bases and 6 bases respectively, with 13 bases between them. The DNA of the CDR3 is TGTGCCACCAGTGATTTGACAGGGTTCGGGCCCGGGGAGCTGTTTTTT. It codes for CATSDLTGFGPGELFF.

The chain recombines TRBV29-1 with TRBJ1-2; D gene unclear. V was cut by 0 bases and J by 12 bases, with 17 bases left in between. CDR1 and CDR2 from the germline V gene are SQVTM and ANQGSEA. The length of the CDR3 is 13 residues. CDR3 in DNA: TGCAGCGTTGAAGATCGTGTCACCTTAACTCACACCTTC. Amino acid sequence: CSVEDRVTLTHTF. Drawing the rest from reference TRBV29-1 and TRBJ1-2, the complete variable domain is SAVISQKPSRDICQRGTSLTIQCQVDSQVTMMFWYRQQPGQSLTLIATANQGSEATYESGFVIDKFPISRPNLTFSTLTVSNMSPEDSSIYLCSVEDRVTLTHTFGSGTRLTVV.

In this sample, this clonotype turned up a few times. V usage is TRBV2 and J usage is TRBJ1-2, with TRBD1 matching 9 bases. Unmatched junction bases numbered 8, after V lost 4 bases and J lost 8 bases. Germline V gives CDR1 SNHLY, CDR2 FYNNEI. This CDR3 is built from 14 residues. DNA for the CDR3: TGTGCCAGCAGTGTACAGGGGGCGAGTTCAGGCTACACCTTC. Encoded protein: CASSVQGASSGYTF.

The chain couples TRBV30 to TRBJ2-7; the D gene is possibly TRBD2 (5 bases). Germline lookup yields CDR1 GTSNPN and CDR2 SVGIG (reference sequence). Trimming stripped 2 bases from V and 2 bases from J, with 10 bases between. The CDR3 length is 13 residues. CDR3 protein: CAWSRGDPYEQYF. The DNA for the CDR3 is TGTGCCTGGAGTCGGGGTGACCCCTACGAGCAGTACTTC.

Only a few counts were recorded for this clonotype. The gene calls are TRBV27 and TRBJ2-1, with D tentatively TRBD2 (6 bases). The CDR3 sequence is 15 residues long. The ends were cut back, 7 bases at V and 2 bases at J, with 15 bases in the middle. The germline V gene encodes CDR1 MNHEY and CDR2 SMNVEV (reference sequence). The CDR3 DNA follows: TGTGCCAGCAACGGCGGGACCCCGCCCTACAATGAGCAGTTCTTC. Translating it yields CASNGGTPPYNEQFF.

This clonotype was found a few times. The J gene is TRBJ1-2, the V gene TRBV12-3 or TRBV12-4; D ambiguous. The V gene lost 1 base and the J gene lost 4 bases, with 10 bases spanning the gap. The CDR3 is 14 amino acids. The CDR3 bases are TGTGCCAGCAGTTTAGGAGGCGGCGCCTATGGCTACACCTTC. Translated: CASSLGGGAYGYTF.

The chain carries TRBV15 and TRBJ2-1; 10 bases fit TRBD2. CDR1 LNHNV and CDR2 YYDKDF come from the germline V gene (reference sequence). Trimming cost V 5 bases and J 6 bases; bases outside gene matches: 13. This CDR3 has 17 amino acids. CDR3 coding DNA: TGTGCCACCAGCGGAGGGGGGGGACTAGCGCGCCCCAATGAGCAGTTCTTC. Translation: CATSGGGGLARPNEQFF. The full variable domain, with the rest looked up from reference TRBV15 and TRBJ2-1, is DAMVIQNPRYQVTQFGKPVTLSCSQTLNHNVMYWYQQKSSQAPKLLFHYYDKDFNNEADTPDNFQSRRPNTSFCFLDIRSPGLGDTAMYLCATSGGGGLARPNEQFFGPGTRLTVL.

A few counts support this clonotype. J is TRBJ1-4 and V is TRBV11-3, with D possibly matching TRBD1 (5 bases). CDR1 and CDR2 from the germline V gene are SGHNT and YENEEA. Trimming removed 5 bases at V and 8 bases at J, with 18 bases between. This CDR3 is built from 15 residues. CDR3 protein: CASSITGTEREKLFF. The CDR3 nucleotides read TGTGCCAGCAGCATCACCGGGACCGAACGCGAAAAACTGTTTTTT.

This clonotype came up a few times. Its ends do not fully match the called genes, so a read error is possible. The rearrangement uses TRBV12-3 or TRBV12-4 and TRBJ2-7, with TRBD2 matching over 7 bases. This CDR3 is built from 16 residues. For the CDR3, the DNA is TGTGCCAGCAGTCTAGCCGGGTGGGAGGGCCTGACTGAGCAGTACTTC. Amino acid sequence: CASSLAGWEGLTEQYF.